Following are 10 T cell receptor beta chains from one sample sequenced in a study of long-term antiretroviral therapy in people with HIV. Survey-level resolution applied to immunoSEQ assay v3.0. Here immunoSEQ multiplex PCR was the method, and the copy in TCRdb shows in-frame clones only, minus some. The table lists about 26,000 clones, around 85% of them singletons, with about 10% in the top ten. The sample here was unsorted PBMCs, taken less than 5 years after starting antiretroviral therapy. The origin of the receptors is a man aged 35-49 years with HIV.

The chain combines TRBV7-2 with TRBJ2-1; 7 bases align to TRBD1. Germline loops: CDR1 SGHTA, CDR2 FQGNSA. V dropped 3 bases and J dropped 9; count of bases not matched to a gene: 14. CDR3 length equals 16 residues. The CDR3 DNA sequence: TGTGCCAGCAGCTTTGATAATGAGGGGGCCAGAGGTGAGCAGTTCTTC. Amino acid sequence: CASSFDNEGARGEQFF.

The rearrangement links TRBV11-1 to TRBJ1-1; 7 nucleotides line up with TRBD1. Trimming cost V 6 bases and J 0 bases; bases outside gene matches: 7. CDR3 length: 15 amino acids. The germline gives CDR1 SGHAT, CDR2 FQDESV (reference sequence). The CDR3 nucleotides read TGTGCCAGCAGAACCAGGGACAGAATGAACACTGAAGCTTTCTTT. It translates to CASRTRDRMNTEAFF.

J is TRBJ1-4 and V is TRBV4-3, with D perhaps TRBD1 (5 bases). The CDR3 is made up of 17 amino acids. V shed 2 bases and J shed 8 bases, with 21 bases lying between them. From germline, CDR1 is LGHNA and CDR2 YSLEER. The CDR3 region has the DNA TGCGCCAGCAGCCAAAAAGTTCTAAACCAGGGTGGAGAAAAACTGTTTTTT. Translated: CASSQKVLNQGGEKLFF.

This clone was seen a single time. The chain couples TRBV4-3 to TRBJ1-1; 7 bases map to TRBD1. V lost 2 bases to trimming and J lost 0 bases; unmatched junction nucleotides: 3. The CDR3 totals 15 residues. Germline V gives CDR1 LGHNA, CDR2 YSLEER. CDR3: CASSQTGQMNTEAFF. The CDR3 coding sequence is TGCGCCAGCAGCCAAACGGGACAGATGAACACTGAAGCTTTCTTT.

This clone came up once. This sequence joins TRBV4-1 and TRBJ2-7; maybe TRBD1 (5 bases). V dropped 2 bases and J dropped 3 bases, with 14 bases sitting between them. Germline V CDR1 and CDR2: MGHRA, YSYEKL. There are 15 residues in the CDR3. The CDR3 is CASSQSLFQGYEQYF. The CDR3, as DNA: TGCGCCAGCAGCCAAAGTTTATTCCAGGGCTACGAGCAGTACTTC.

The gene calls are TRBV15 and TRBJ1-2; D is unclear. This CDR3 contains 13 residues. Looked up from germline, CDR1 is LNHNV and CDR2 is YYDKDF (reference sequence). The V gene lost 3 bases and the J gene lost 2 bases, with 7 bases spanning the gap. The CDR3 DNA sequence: TGTGCCACCAGCAGCGGCGACAACTATGGCTACACCTTC. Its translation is CATSSGDNYGYTF.

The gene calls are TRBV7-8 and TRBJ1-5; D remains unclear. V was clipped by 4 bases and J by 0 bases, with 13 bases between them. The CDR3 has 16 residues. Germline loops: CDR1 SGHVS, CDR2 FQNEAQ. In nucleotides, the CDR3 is TGTGCCAGCAGCTCCACCGGACGGAATAGCAATCAGCCCCAGCATTTT. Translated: CASSSTGRNSNQPQHF.

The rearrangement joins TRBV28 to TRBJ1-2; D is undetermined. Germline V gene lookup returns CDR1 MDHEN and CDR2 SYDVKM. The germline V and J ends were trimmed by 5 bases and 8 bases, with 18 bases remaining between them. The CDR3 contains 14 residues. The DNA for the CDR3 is TGTGCCAGCAGTACACCTGGTCGATCTGGGGGCTACACCTTC. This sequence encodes CASSTPGRSGGYTF.

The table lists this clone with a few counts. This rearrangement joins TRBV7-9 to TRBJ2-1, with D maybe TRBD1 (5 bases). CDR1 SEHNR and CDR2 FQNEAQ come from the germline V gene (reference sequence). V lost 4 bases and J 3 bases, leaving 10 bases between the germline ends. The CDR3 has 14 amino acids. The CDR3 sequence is CASSSPTGYNEQFF. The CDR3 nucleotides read TGTGCCAGCAGCTCTCCCACAGGCTACAATGAGCAGTTCTTC. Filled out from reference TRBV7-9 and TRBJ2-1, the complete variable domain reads DTGVSQNPRHKITKRGQNVTFRCDPISEHNRLYWYRQTLGQGPEFLTYFQNEAQLEKSRLLSDRFSAERPKGSFSTLEIQRTEQGDSAMYLCASSSPTGYNEQFFGPGTRLTVL.

The DNA of the CDR3 is TGTGCCAGCAGTTTACAGTTGGGGTCGAATCAGCCCCAGCATTTT. This translates into CASSLQLGSNQPQHF. The J gene is TRBJ1-5, the V gene TRBV28; no clear D. V was cut by 2 bases and J by 4 bases, with 12 bases left in between. Germline CDR1 and CDR2: MDHEN and SYDVKM. The CDR3 extends over 15 amino acids.